This T cell receptor beta chain is from a study of shared T cell receptors in the human thymus. Trimming removed 4 bases from V and 3 bases from J, with 15 bases in between. This CDR3 comprises 15 residues. The germline gives CDR1 MNHEY, CDR2 SMNVEV (reference sequence). The assay was immunoSEQ multiplex PCR, and TCRdb's table has in-frame clones only and misses some. The table shows hundreds of thousands of clones, with around 87% occurring only once. Separately, the same data were catalogued under a study of human thymus T cells. From that paper: Thymic samples were excised during corrective heart operations.

The J gene is TRBJ1-2, the V gene TRBV27, with D perhaps TRBD1 (6 bases). The TCR was taken from a boy younger than two with a congenital heart defect. Sample: thymocytes. CDR3 in DNA: TGTGCCAGCAGTTCGCTAGGGGGTAGATACTATGGCTACACCTTC. Translating it yields CASSSLGGRYYGYTF.